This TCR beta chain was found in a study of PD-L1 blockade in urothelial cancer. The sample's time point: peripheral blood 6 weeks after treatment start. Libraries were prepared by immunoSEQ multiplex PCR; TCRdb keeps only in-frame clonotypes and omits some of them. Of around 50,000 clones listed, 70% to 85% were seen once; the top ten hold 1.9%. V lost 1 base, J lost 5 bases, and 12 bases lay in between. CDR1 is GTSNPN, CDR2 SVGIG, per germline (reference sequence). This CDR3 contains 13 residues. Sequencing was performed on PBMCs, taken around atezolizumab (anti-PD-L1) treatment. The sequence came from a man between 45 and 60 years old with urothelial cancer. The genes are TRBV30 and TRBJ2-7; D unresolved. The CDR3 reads CAWSARLTDEQYF. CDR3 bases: TGTGCCTGGAGTGCTCGACTCACGGACGAGCAGTACTTC.